One and the same sample provided the 18 T cell receptor beta chains below, sequenced in a study of T cell changes during pregnancy in multiple sclerosis (dated by TCRdb to about 2019). Libraries came from the immunoSEQ multiplex PCR assay. The immuneACCESS repertoire file appears here via TCRdb, limited to in-frame rearrangements. These files lack a portion of the clones; in checked studies, under half of the deficit traces to unresolved V genes, and the cause of the others is not known. The sample yields about 44,000 clones; about 95% were counted once. About 0.89% of the sample is held by the ten biggest clonotypes. The material was peripheral blood, obtained in the second trimester of pregnancy. All receptors derive from a female donor with multiple sclerosis, enrolled in a pregnancy study.

The chain links TRBV27 to TRBJ2-7; D is unresolved. Trimming took 2 bases from V and 0 from J, leaving 8 bases between them. CDR1 and CDR2 from the germline V gene are MNHEY and SMNVEV (reference sequence). This CDR3 has 14 amino acids. DNA for the CDR3: TGTGCCAGCAGTTTAAAGCGTAGCTCCTACGAGCAGTACTTC. This encodes CASSLKRSSYEQYF.

This clone came up once. The CDR3 loop is CASSTGSGDTQYF. Written as DNA, the CDR3 is TGTGCCAGCAGCACCGGGAGCGGAGATACGCAGTATTTT. The rearrangement uses TRBV11-2 and TRBJ2-3, with TRBD2 as a possible D gene (6 bases). V was clipped by 5 bases and J by 5 bases, with 11 bases between them. Germline V lookup: CDR1 SGHAT, CDR2 FQNNGV. The CDR3 runs to 13 residues.

V and J are TRBV7-9 and TRBJ2-7; D remains unclear. CDR1 SEHNR and CDR2 FQNEAQ come from the germline V gene (reference sequence). V was shortened by 1 base and J by 3 bases, with 10 bases between the two germline ends. The CDR3 consists of 14 residues. The CDR3 sequence: CASSLEAPLYEQYF. The DNA of the CDR3 is TGTGCCAGCAGCTTAGAAGCGCCACTCTACGAGCAGTACTTC.

The V gene is TRBV5-5, the J gene TRBJ2-3, with D possibly being TRBD2 (5 bases). With 3 bases removed from V and 0 bases from J, the gap between germline ends came to 14 bases. CDR1 and CDR2 (germline): SGHKS, YYEKEE (reference sequence). The CDR3 runs 16 residues. The CDR3 nucleotides read TGTGCCAGCAGCTCCTTTCCTAGCTTTAGCACAGATACGCAGTATTTT. Translated, it gives CASSSFPSFSTDTQYF. Variable domain in full (rest from reference TRBV5-5 and TRBJ2-3): DAGVTQSPTHLIKTRGQQVTLRCSPISGHKSVSWYQQVLGQGPQFIFQYYEKEERGRGNFPDRFSARQFPNYSSELNVNALLLGDSALYLCASSSFPSFSTDTQYFGPGTRLTVL.

The CDR3 DNA reads TGTGCCAGCAGCTTAGCCACAGGGGGTCAGGCAGCGCAGGTCTACGAGCAGTACTTC. Translating gives CASSLATGGQAAQVYEQYF. This chain uses TRBV7-9 with TRBJ2-7, with 8 positions matching TRBD1. The V segment lost 0 bases and the J segment 3 bases; nucleotides outside the gene matches: 16. The CDR3 extends over 19 amino acids. Germline lookup yields CDR1 SEHNR and CDR2 FQNEAQ (reference sequence). The entire variable domain, with the rest obtained from reference TRBV7-9 and TRBJ2-7, is as follows: DTGVSQNPRHKITKRGQNVTFRCDPISEHNRLYWYRQTLGQGPEFLTYFQNEAQLEKSRLLSDRFSAERPKGSFSTLEIQRTEQGDSAMYLCASSLATGGQAAQVYEQYFGPGTRLTVT.

The rearrangement joins TRBV18 to TRBJ1-2; D gene uncertain. CDR1 KGHSH and CDR2 LQKENI come from the germline V gene. The CDR3 sequence is 14 residues long. V was shortened by 6 bases and J by 0 bases, with 11 bases between the two germline ends. Written as DNA, the CDR3 is TGTGCCAGCTCGATGGAGACTACTAACTATGGCTACACCTTC. This translates into CASSMETTNYGYTF.

The chain combines TRBV7-2 with TRBJ2-7, with TRBD1 matching 8 bases. CDR1 is SGHTA and CDR2 is FQGNSA in the germline V gene. This CDR3 spans 17 amino acids. V dropped 1 base and J dropped 1; count of bases not matched to a gene: 9. The CDR3, as DNA: TGTGCCAGCAGCTTAGGGCGCGGGACAGGAAGGTCCTACGAGCAGTACTTC. Its protein is CASSLGRGTGRSYEQYF.

The V call is TRBV28, the J call TRBJ1-5; D gene unclear. The germline gives CDR1 MDHEN, CDR2 SYDVKM. The CDR3 extends over 14 amino acids. Trimming took off 2 bases at V and 5 bases at J, with 10 bases between the two ends. CDR3 nucleotides: TGTGCCAGCAGTTTACGGTCAGGCCATCAGCCCCAGCATTTT. Its translation: CASSLRSGHQPQHF.

The chain combines TRBV7-2 with TRBJ1-5; no clear D gene. The CDR3 has 14 amino acids. V lost 5 bases to trimming and J lost 0 bases, with 8 bases between them. The V gene's germline CDR1 is SGHTA and CDR2 FQGNSA. The CDR3 sequence is CASSPRVSNQPQHF. DNA for the CDR3: TGTGCCAGCAGCCCGAGGGTTAGCAATCAGCCCCAGCATTTT.

This sequence joins TRBV7-8 and TRBJ2-1; TRBD1 matches 8 bases. The CDR3 is 15 residues long. V gave up 4 bases and J gave up 1 base; unmatched junction bases: 3. The germline gives CDR1 SGHVS, CDR2 FQNEAQ. The DNA of the CDR3 is TGTGCCAGCAGCTCTACAGGGGGATCCTACAATGAGCAGTTCTTC. This gives the protein CASSSTGGSYNEQFF.

This clone was recorded only once. The rearrangement uses TRBV5-1 and TRBJ2-7; tentatively, D is TRBD2 (6 bases). Trimming stripped 0 bases from V and 6 bases from J, with 10 bases between. CDR3 length: 13 amino acids. The germline V gene has CDR1 SGHRS and CDR2 YFSETQ. The chain's CDR3 is CASSLVVGGEQYF. In DNA form, the CDR3 reads TGCGCCAGCAGCTTGGTTGTGGGGGGCGAGCAGTACTTC.

This clone showed up just a few times. This chain links TRBV9 with TRBJ2-7; weak D call: TRBD2 (5 bases). CDR1 is SGDLS and CDR2 is YYNGEE in the germline V gene. CDR3 length: 15 residues. V lost 0 bases and J lost 7, with 17 bases in between. As DNA, the CDR3 is TGTGCCAGCAGCGTAGGAGGGAAAAGGATTGGAGAGCAGTACTTC. Protein product: CASSVGGKRIGEQYF. The full variable domain, with the rest looked up from reference TRBV9 and TRBJ2-7, is DSGVTQTPKHLITATGQRVTLRCSPRSGDLSVYWYQQSLDQGLQFLIQYYNGEERAKGNILERFSAQQFPDLHSELNLSSLELGDSALYFCASSVGGKRIGEQYFGPGTRLTVT.

This chain links TRBV18 with TRBJ1-2; D remains ambiguous. Germline V CDR1 and CDR2: KGHSH, LQKENI. Trimming removed 2 bases at V and 4 bases at J, with 11 bases between. The CDR3 totals 14 residues. The CDR3 DNA is TGTGCCAGCTCACCAGGGCAGGTCTCCTATGGCTACACCTTC. It is translated as CASSPGQVSYGYTF.

The chain links TRBV7-6 to TRBJ1-1; perhaps TRBD1 as D (6 bases). With 4 bases removed from V and 11 bases from J, the gap between germline ends came to 23 bases. Germline V gene data show CDR1 as SGHVS and CDR2 as FNYEAQ. The CDR3 has 15 residues. CDR3 sequence reads: CASSSLPRGASLAFF. In nucleotides, the CDR3 is TGTGCCAGCAGCTCTCTCCCCCGGGGGGCGTCTCTCGCTTTCTTT.

The chain employs TRBV2 and TRBJ2-1; 7 bases map to TRBD1. This CDR3 is 16 amino acids long. Germline V gene data show CDR1 as SNHLY and CDR2 as FYNNEI. V dropped 4 bases and J dropped 4; count of bases not matched to a gene: 10. The DNA for the CDR3 is TGTGCCAGCAGTGGAATAGACAGGGTCAGATACAATGAGCAGTTCTTC. Translation gives CASSGIDRVRYNEQFF.

V usage is TRBV27 and J usage is TRBJ2-7, with 7 bases identical to TRBD2. The CDR3 sequence is 15 residues long. The V segment lost 5 bases and the J segment 6 bases; nucleotides outside the gene matches: 13. CDR1 and CDR2 from the germline V gene are MNHEY and SMNVEV (reference sequence). As DNA, the CDR3 is TGTGCCAGCAGTCTAATGCGGGAGACGCTGTCCGAGCAGTACTTC. Translating gives CASSLMRETLSEQYF.

This rearrangement joins TRBV6-5 to TRBJ1-5; possibly TRBD1 for D (6 bases). Deletions cut 6 bases from V and 1 base from J, with 13 bases between. The CDR3 contains 15 residues. Germline assignment: CDR1 MNHEY and CDR2 SVGAGI. For the CDR3, the DNA is TGTGCCAGCAGAACGGGGGGCCCCAGCAATCAGCCCCAGCATTTT. It yields the protein CASRTGGPSNQPQHF.

The chain couples TRBV11-2 to TRBJ2-1; tentative D call: TRBD2 (7 bases). The germline V gene encodes CDR1 SGHAT and CDR2 FQNNGV. V dropped 1 base and J dropped 4 bases, with 14 bases sitting between them. The CDR3 loop spans 16 amino acids. CDR3 protein: CASSLVGGALYNEQFF. Here the CDR3 DNA reads TGTGCCAGCAGCTTAGTTGGGGGGGCTTTGTACAATGAGCAGTTCTTC.